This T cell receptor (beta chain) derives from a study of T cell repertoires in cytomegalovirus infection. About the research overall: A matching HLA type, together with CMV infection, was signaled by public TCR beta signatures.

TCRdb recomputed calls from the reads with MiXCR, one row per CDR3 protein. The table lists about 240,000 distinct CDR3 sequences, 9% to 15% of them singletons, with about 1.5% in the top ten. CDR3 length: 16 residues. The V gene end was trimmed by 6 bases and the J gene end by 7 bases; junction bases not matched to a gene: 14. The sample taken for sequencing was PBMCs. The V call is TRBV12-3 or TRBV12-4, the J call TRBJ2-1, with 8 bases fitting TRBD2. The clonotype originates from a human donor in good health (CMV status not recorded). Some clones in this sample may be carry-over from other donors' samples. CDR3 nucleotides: TGTGCCAGCAGCCTTCTAGCGGGCCAGGGGAGGAATGAGCAGTTCTTC. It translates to CASSLLAGQGRNEQFF.